This T cell receptor (beta chain) was documented in a study of blood T cell repertoires in COVID-19. On the study more broadly: Samples taken during acute and convalescent COVID-19 were collected in the United States, Italy and Spain. PBMCs, B-cell-depleted T cells, or T cells provided the cDNA or gDNA that made up the material.

Per the authors' pipeline: Amplification of reference gene primers was used by the study to estimate nucleated cell counts. Data came from immunoSEQ multiplex PCR; TCRdb stores just in-frame clones and leaves some out. From that table come the V and J calls and clone size; the DNA was used to work out D and trimming. The repertoire consists of around 200,000 clones, with approximately 88% occurring once and the leading ten covering around 6.7%. Seattle participants joined during active infection and were tracked over time. The CDR3 length is 18 residues. Germline-derived CDR1 and CDR2 are SGHRS and YFSETQ. V gave up 4 bases and J gave up 2 bases; unmatched junction bases: 8.

The sample comprised peripheral blood. The chain employs TRBV5-1 and TRBJ2-1; 14 bases fit TRBD2. The sequence was collected from a woman aged 40-49 years with COVID-19, enrolled during active disease. The CDR3 DNA reads TGCGCCAGCAGCCCAGAATTGGGACTAGCGGGAGCCTACAATGAGCAGTTCTTC. Its translation is CASSPELGLAGAYNEQFF.